This T cell receptor beta chain was profiled in a study of response to subunit inactivated influenza vaccine. MiXCR, run by TCRdb on the RT-PCR reads, gives a single entry per CDR3 protein. The table lists some 500,000 distinct CDR3 sequences, 13% of them singletons. Germline V CDR1 and CDR2: ENHRY, SYGVKD. CDR3 length equals 19 residues. With 5 bases removed from V and 2 bases from J, the gap between germline ends came to 22 bases. This clonotype was seen a few times. Its antigen remains unidentified. General study results and limits: Authors suggested each seasonal influenza vaccination recruits few new T cells.

J is TRBJ2-6 and V is TRBV10-3, with D hard to call. The sequencing here drew on PBMCs from blood, taken 35 to 45 days after vaccination. The TCR sequence derives from a man aged 45 to 65 who received an inactivated influenza vaccine. The DNA for the CDR3 is TGTGCCATCAGTTTATTACATCTATGGTCTGGGGCTGGGGCCAACGTCCTGACTTTC. Protein sequence: CAISLLHLWSGAGANVLTF.